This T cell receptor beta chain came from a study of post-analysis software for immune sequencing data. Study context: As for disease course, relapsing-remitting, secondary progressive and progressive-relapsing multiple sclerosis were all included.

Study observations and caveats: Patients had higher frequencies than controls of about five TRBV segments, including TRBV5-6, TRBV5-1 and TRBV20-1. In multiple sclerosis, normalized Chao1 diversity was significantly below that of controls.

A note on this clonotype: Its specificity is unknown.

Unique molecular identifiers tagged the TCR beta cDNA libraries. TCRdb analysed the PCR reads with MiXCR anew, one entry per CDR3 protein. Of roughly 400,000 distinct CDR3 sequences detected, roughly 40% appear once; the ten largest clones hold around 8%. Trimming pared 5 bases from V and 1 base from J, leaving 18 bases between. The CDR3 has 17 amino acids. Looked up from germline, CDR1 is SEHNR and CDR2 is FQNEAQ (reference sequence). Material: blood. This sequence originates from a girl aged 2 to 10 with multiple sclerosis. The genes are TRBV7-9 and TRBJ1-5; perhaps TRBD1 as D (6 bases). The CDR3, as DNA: TGTGCCAGCAGCCCTACAGGGTCCGGGTTGAGCAATCAGCCCCAGCATTTT. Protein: CASSPTGSGLSNQPQHF.